The 6 T cell receptor beta chains below all came from one sample that was sequenced in a study of blood T cell repertoires in COVID-19. TCRdb's copy holds only in-frame clones and misses some; the assay was immunoSEQ multiplex PCR. The sample yields 150,000 to 160,000 clones, more than 80% seen once. What was sequenced was peripheral blood. These receptors all come from a woman between 40 and 55 years old with acute or convalescent COVID-19.

The chain carries TRBV10-1 and TRBJ2-7; 8 bases map to TRBD1. Germline V gene lookup returns CDR1 WNHNN and CDR2 SYGVQD (reference sequence). This CDR3 comprises 13 residues. This CDR3 reads CVTTGTGNHEQYF. The CDR3 DNA is TGCGTTACAACCGGGACAGGCAATCACGAGCAGTACTTC.

This rearrangement joins TRBV6-5 to TRBJ1-1; 12 bases align to TRBD1. Trimming at V came to 8 bases and at J to 5 bases, leaving 6 bases not matched to a gene. The germline V gene has CDR1 MNHEY and CDR2 SVGAGI. This CDR3 has 14 amino acids. CDR3 amino acids: CASHRDRGLTEAFF. CDR3 sequence (DNA): TGTGCCAGCCATAGGGACAGGGGGCTAACTGAAGCTTTCTTT.

The chain carries TRBV5-8 and TRBJ2-3; 11 nucleotides line up with TRBD2. There are 19 residues in the CDR3. Germline V gives CDR1 SGHTS, CDR2 YDEGEE. The V and J ends lost 4 bases and 0 bases, in that order; junction bases with no gene match: 13. CDR3 protein: CASSLQTSGTPVSTDTQYF. CDR3 DNA: TGTGCCAGCAGCCTCCAGACTAGCGGGACCCCTGTTAGCACAGATACGCAGTATTTT.

The chain combines TRBV3-1 (or the pseudogene TRBV3-2) with TRBJ2-5, with TRBD2 matching 12 bases. Germline trimming cut 3 bases from V and 4 bases from J; bases unmatched to any gene: 3. This CDR3 is 15 amino acids long. Germline V gives CDR1 LGHDT, CDR2 YNNKEL (reference sequence). Here the CDR3 DNA reads TGTGCCAGCAGCCACCCGACTAGCGGGAGAGAGACCCAGTACTTC. Its protein is CASSHPTSGRETQYF.

The rearrangement links TRBV19 to TRBJ2-7, with D perhaps TRBD1 (6 bases). V was clipped by 10 bases and J by 2 bases, with 15 bases between them. Germline CDR1 and CDR2: LNHDA and SQIVND (reference sequence). The CDR3 runs to 13 residues. This CDR3 reads CATKGDRTYEQYF. For the CDR3, the DNA is TGTGCCACCAAAGGCGACAGGACCTACGAGCAGTACTTC.

CDR3 protein: CASSVELRRGDNEQFF. DNA of the CDR3: TGTGCCAGCAGCGTAGAGTTGCGGCGGGGGGACAATGAGCAGTTCTTC. The gene calls are TRBV9 and TRBJ2-1, with TRBD2 identical over 8 bases. Trimming removed 0 bases from V and 5 bases from J; junction bases left unmatched: 7. The CDR3 consists of 16 residues. Germline CDR1 and CDR2: SGDLS and YYNGEE.